This T cell receptor beta chain emerged from a study of control samples from healthy donors and cancer patients. This table comes from immunoSEQ multiplex PCR, and its TCRdb copy is limited to in-frame clones, with some not included. The top ten hold 9% to 14% of the sample, which has around 130,000 clones, approximately 87% seen once. The receptor was derived from a man between 25 and 39 years old in good health. The material sequenced was blood.

The CDR3, as DNA: TGCGCCAGCAGTGAGTCGATCGCCGGGCGGTCTGAAGCTTTCTTT. As protein: CASSESIAGRSEAFF. The J gene is TRBJ1-1, the V gene TRBV10-1; D ambiguous. In germline, CDR1 is WNHNN, CDR2 SYGVQD (reference sequence). V was pared by 0 bases and J by 6 bases, with 14 bases between. This CDR3 is built from 15 residues.